Below, 32 T cell receptor beta chains from the same sample are listed, as sequenced in a study of blood T cell repertoires in COVID-19. Repertoires were generated with immunoSEQ multiplex PCR, while TCRdb's copy carries only in-frame clones and drops some. The sample contains approximately 110,000 clones, under 80% of which appear only once. Sample: peripheral blood. Receptors were obtained from a man between 65 and 85 years old with active or convalescent COVID-19.

This clone came up once. The rearrangement joins TRBV3-1 (or the pseudogene TRBV3-2) to TRBJ2-5; a possible D gene is TRBD2 (6 bases). There are 14 residues in the CDR3. Germline CDR1 is LGHDT and CDR2 is YNNKEL (reference sequence). Deletions cut 1 base from V and 10 bases from J, with 16 bases between. CDR3 residues: CASSQGRAPGDQYF. The CDR3 DNA reads as TGTGCCAGCAGCCAAGGCCGAGCCCCGGGGGACCAGTACTTC.

The J gene is TRBJ1-4, the V gene TRBV2; 9 bases match TRBD1. This CDR3 region has 14 residues. Per the germline V gene, CDR1 is SNHLY and CDR2 is FYNNEI. V shed 6 bases, J shed 7 bases, and the junction held 6 bases outside the gene matches. In DNA, the CDR3 is TGTGCCAGCAGGAGGGGACAGGGTCCTGAAAAACTGTTTTTT. Translation gives CASRRGQGPEKLFF.

The V call is TRBV4-2, the J call TRBJ2-1; a possible D gene is TRBD2 (5 bases). CDR1 and CDR2 (germline): LGHNA, YNFKEQ. The CDR3 length is 17 residues. V lost 0 bases, J lost 8 bases, and 20 bases lay in between. CDR3 protein: CASSQDWSRRATDEQFF. CDR3 DNA: TGTGCCAGCAGCCAAGATTGGAGTCGGCGGGCCACCGATGAGCAGTTCTTC.

The chain joins TRBV30 to TRBJ1-3, with TRBD1 as a possible D gene (5 bases). The CDR3 spans 15 residues. The germline V gene encodes CDR1 GTSNPN and CDR2 SVGIG (reference sequence). V lost 0 bases and J lost 0, with 9 bases in between. This CDR3 reads CAWSVGGSSGNTIYF. CDR3 in DNA: TGTGCCTGGAGTGTGGGGGGATCCTCTGGAAACACCATATATTTT.

The chain uses TRBV19 and TRBJ2-4, with 14 bases aligning to TRBD2. V gave up 2 bases and J gave up 0 bases; unmatched junction bases: 12. Germline V lookup: CDR1 LNHDA, CDR2 SQIVND (reference sequence). This CDR3 region has 21 residues. CDR3 nucleotide sequence: TGTGCCAGTAGTATATCGCCCGGGACTAGCGGGGGCCTATTAGCCAAAAACATTCAGTACTTC. As protein: CASSISPGTSGGLLAKNIQYF.

This clone was seen more than once but under ten times. The V and J genes are TRBV24-1 and TRBJ1-5; a weak D match, TRBD1 (6 bases). This CDR3 is built from 13 residues. Germline V gene lookup returns CDR1 KGHDR and CDR2 SFDVKD. Trimming pared 5 bases from V and 4 bases from J, leaving 8 bases between. The CDR3 DNA reads TGTGCCACCAGTGCCGGACAGAATCAGCCCCAGCATTTT. Translation gives CATSAGQNQPQHF.

The J gene is TRBJ1-4, the V gene TRBV28; no clear D. Looked up from germline, CDR1 is MDHEN and CDR2 is SYDVKM. There are 14 residues in the CDR3. Deletions cut 6 bases from V and 10 bases from J, with 18 bases between. The CDR3 DNA is TGTGCCAGCAGGGAAGGGAGTCTCCGGGGAAAACTGTTTTTT. This codes for CASREGSLRGKLFF. Full variable domain (remainder filled in from reference TRBV28 and TRBJ1-4): DVKVTQSSRYLVKRTGEKVFLECVQDMDHENMFWYRQDPGLGLRLIYFSYDVKMKEKGDIPEGYSVSREKKERFSLILESASTNQTSMYLCASREGSLRGKLFFGSGTQLSVL.

This clone has a single count. V is TRBV20-1 and J is TRBJ1-5; weak D call: TRBD1 (5 bases). This CDR3 contains 12 residues. Deletions cut 3 bases from V and 5 bases from J, with 8 bases between. Germline V lookup: CDR1 DFQATT, CDR2 SNEGSKA (reference sequence). CDR3 nucleotides: TGCAGTGCTAGTGGGGCCGATCAGCCCCAGCATTTT. This gives the protein CSASGADQPQHF.

This chain joins TRBV5-4 and TRBJ2-7, with D maybe TRBD2 (7 bases). Germline V CDR1 and CDR2: SGHNT, YYREEE (reference sequence). This CDR3 region has 14 residues. Between the trimmed V and J ends, which lost 5 bases and 2 bases, there was a span of 14 bases. CDR3 coding DNA: TGTGCCAGCAGTCCCAGAGGGGGGGCCTACGAGCAGTACTTC. Its protein is CASSPRGGAYEQYF.

CDR3 bases: TGTGCCAGCAGCGTCGGGACTAGCGGGAGGAATGAGCAGTTCTTC. Translation gives CASSVGTSGRNEQFF. The gene calls are TRBV3-1 (or the pseudogene TRBV3-2) and TRBJ2-1; 15 positions agree with TRBD2. Germline-derived CDR1 and CDR2 are LGHDT and YNNKEL (reference sequence). J was trimmed by 7 bases and V by 5 bases; bases with no gene match: 3. There are 15 residues in the CDR3.

The J gene is TRBJ2-7, the V gene TRBV11-2, with D possibly matching TRBD1 (5 bases). The ends were cut back, 11 bases at V and 2 bases at J, with 19 bases in the middle. The germline gives CDR1 SGHAT, CDR2 FQNNGV. This CDR3 is 14 amino acids long. The CDR3 reads CAGADSPIPYEQYF. The CDR3 nucleotides read TGTGCCGGGGCTGACAGTCCTATACCCTACGAGCAGTACTTC. Variable domain in full (rest from reference TRBV11-2 and TRBJ2-7): EAGVAQSPRYKIIEKRQSVAFWCNPISGHATLYWYQQILGQGPKLLIQFQNNGVVDDSQLPKDRFSAERLKGVDSTLKIQPAKLEDSAVYLCAGADSPIPYEQYFGPGTRLTVT.

The chain carries TRBV20-1 and TRBJ1-2, with a tentative D call TRBD1 (5 bases). The germline CDR1 and CDR2 sequences are DFQATT and SNEGSKA (reference sequence). The V gene lost 3 bases and the J gene lost 5 bases, with 10 bases spanning the gap. There are 12 residues in the CDR3. The CDR3 DNA follows: TGCAGTGCTAGTCGGGCAGGGTATGGCTACACCTTC. Its translation is CSASRAGYGYTF.

V is TRBV7-9 and J is TRBJ1-3; D is ambiguous. The germline CDR1 and CDR2 sequences are SEHNR and FQNEAQ (reference sequence). The CDR3 has 15 residues. Trimming took off 0 bases at V and 7 bases at J, with 13 bases between the two ends. The CDR3 spells CASSLALGGRNTIYF. The CDR3, as DNA: TGTGCCAGCAGCTTAGCGCTAGGAGGGCGGAACACCATATATTTT.

In this sample, this clone turned up a few times. The chain is built from TRBV5-1 and TRBJ2-2, with a weak D call TRBD2 (6 bases). Trimming removed 0 bases from V and 7 bases from J, with 16 bases in between. CDR1 SGHRS and CDR2 YFSETQ come from the germline V gene. This CDR3 comprises 16 residues. The CDR3 nucleotides are TGCGCCAGCAGCTTGGCGGGTAACACCGGGGGCGGGGAGCTGTTTTTT. Translation: CASSLAGNTGGGELFF.

The gene calls are TRBV30 and TRBJ2-3; 13 bases match TRBD2. V dropped 1 base and J dropped 3; count of bases not matched to a gene: 4. The CDR3 covers 16 residues. CDR1 GTSNPN and CDR2 SVGIG come from the germline V gene (reference sequence). The CDR3 is CAWSAGTSGVTDTQYF. The CDR3 bases are TGTGCCTGGAGTGCCGGGACTAGCGGGGTGACAGATACGCAGTATTTT.

Note on this clone: The same CDR3 arises from other DNA sequences in this sample as well. The V gene is TRBV5-1, the J gene TRBJ1-1; D unclear. The CDR3 length is 13 residues. Trimming shortened V by 2 bases and J by 1 base, and 6 bases separated the two germline ends. Germline CDR1 is SGHRS and CDR2 is YFSETQ. The CDR3 protein is CASSFGGNTEAFF. For the CDR3, the DNA is TGCGCCAGCAGCTTCGGAGGGAACACTGAAGCTTTCTTT.

This clone has just a few counts. The chain is built from TRBV19 and TRBJ1-2; D is perhaps TRBD1 (6 bases). V lost 7 bases and J 5 bases, leaving 23 bases between the germline ends. The CDR3 is made up of 16 amino acids. Per the germline V gene, CDR1 is LNHDA and CDR2 is SQIVND (reference sequence). The CDR3 loop reads CASTPPSSQGMYGYTF. The CDR3 nucleotides are TGTGCCAGTACCCCCCCATCCTCGCAGGGGATGTATGGCTACACCTTC.

The chain carries TRBV11-1 and TRBJ1-2; 7 nucleotides line up with TRBD1. The CDR3 consists of 14 residues. The V segment lost 3 bases and the J segment 4 bases; nucleotides outside the gene matches: 5. Germline V CDR1 and CDR2: SGHAT, FQDESV (reference sequence). This chain's CDR3 is CASSFDRDPYGYTF. DNA of the CDR3: TGTGCCAGCAGCTTCGACAGGGACCCCTATGGCTACACCTTC.

The chain couples TRBV7-2 to TRBJ2-2, with D perhaps TRBD1 (6 bases). The length of the CDR3 is 16 residues. V lost 2 bases and J lost 0, with 10 bases in between. Germline assignment: CDR1 SGHTA and CDR2 FQGNSA. CDR3 coding DNA: TGTGCCAGCAGCTTATTAGGGGGAGCGAACACCGGGGAGCTGTTTTTT. Protein sequence: CASSLLGGANTGELFF. Drawing the rest from reference TRBV7-2 and TRBJ2-2, the complete variable domain is GAGVSQSPSNKVTEKGKDVELRCDPISGHTALYWYRQSLGQGLEFLIYFQGNSAPDKSGLPSDRFSAERTGGSVSTLTIQRTQQEDSAVYLCASSLLGGANTGELFFGEGSRLTVL.

V gene TRBV6-5 combines with J gene TRBJ2-2, with D possibly TRBD1 on 5 matching bases. The CDR3 sequence is 14 residues long. V was trimmed by 8 bases and J by 0 bases, leaving 10 bases between them. Germline values: CDR1 MNHEY, CDR2 SVGAGI. CDR3 nucleotides: TGTGCCAGCTGCAGGACAACGAACACCGGGGAGCTGTTTTTT. Translated, it gives CASCRTTNTGELFF.

V and J are TRBV5-1 and TRBJ2-3; D possibly corresponds to TRBD1 (6 bases). The CDR3 sequence is 16 residues long. V was trimmed by 4 bases and J by 2 bases, leaving 17 bases between them. Germline CDR1 SGHRS, CDR2 YFSETQ. CDR3 nucleotides: TGCGCCAGCAGCCCCGAGTTTGGGGGCCTCACAGATACGCAGTATTTT. It is translated as CASSPEFGGLTDTQYF.

The CDR3: CASSLAQGARAFF. The CDR3, as DNA: TGTGCCAGCAGTTTAGCGCAGGGGGCGAGAGCTTTCTTT. The chain uses TRBV12-3 or TRBV12-4 and TRBJ1-1; 8 bases are shared with TRBD1. Trimming cost V 0 bases and J 10 bases; bases outside gene matches: 4. This CDR3 region has 13 residues.

This sequence joins TRBV28 and TRBJ1-6; TRBD1 matches 10 bases. Germline V lookup: CDR1 MDHEN, CDR2 SYDVKM. This CDR3 has 15 residues. The V and J ends lost 5 bases and 13 bases, in that order; junction bases with no gene match: 11. The CDR3 DNA reads TGTGCCAGCAGTCTGACAGGGGGCGTTCCATATCCCCTCCACTTT. Its protein product is CASSLTGGVPYPLHF.

This clone occurred once. The V call is TRBV11-2, the J call TRBJ2-1; 8 bases map to TRBD2. The CDR3 loop spans 16 amino acids. CDR1 and CDR2 from the germline V gene are SGHAT and FQNNGV. V trimming: 6 bases; J trimming: 5 bases; junction bases outside the gene matches: 12. The CDR3 here is CASRPLAGASHNEQFF. The CDR3 nucleotides are TGTGCCAGCAGGCCTCTAGCGGGTGCATCCCACAATGAGCAGTTCTTC.

With regard to this clone: The germline gene is not matched at one end of the junction; a read error may be the cause. The rearrangement links TRBV7-7 to TRBJ2-5, with D unresolved. CDR1 and CDR2 (germline): SSHAT, FNYEAQ (reference sequence). This CDR3 is 13 amino acids long. The CDR3 coding sequence is TGTGCTAGCAGCCTCGGCGGTCAAGAGACCCAGTACTTC. It is translated as CASSLGGQETQYF. The full variable domain, in which reference TRBV7-7 and TRBJ2-5 provide the parts outside the CDR3, is GAGVSQSPRYKVTKRGQDVTLRCDPISSHATLYWYQQALGQGPEFLTYFNYEAQPDKSGLPSDRFSAERPEGSISTLTIQRTEQRDSAMYRCASSLGGQETQYFGPGTRLLVL.

The rearrangement joins TRBV2 to TRBJ2-1, with D hard to call. The germline CDR1 and CDR2 sequences are SNHLY and FYNNEI. This CDR3 has 11 residues. V lost 4 bases, J lost 7 bases, and 5 bases lay in between. The CDR3 DNA is TGTGCCAGCAGTGGTATGAATGAGCAGTTCTTC. It translates to CASSGMNEQFF.

The V call is TRBV11-2, the J call TRBJ1-2; 12 bases align to TRBD1. The V segment lost 4 bases and the J segment 7 bases; nucleotides outside the gene matches: 4. The CDR3 extends over 14 amino acids. The germline V gene has CDR1 SGHAT and CDR2 FQNNGV. CDR3 protein: CASSWDRGQGGYTF. The DNA of the CDR3 is TGTGCCAGCAGCTGGGACAGGGGGCAGGGTGGCTACACCTTC. Full variable domain (missing parts from reference TRBV11-2 and TRBJ1-2): EAGVAQSPRYKIIEKRQSVAFWCNPISGHATLYWYQQILGQGPKLLIQFQNNGVVDDSQLPKDRFSAERLKGVDSTLKIQPAKLEDSAVYLCASSWDRGQGGYTFGSGTRLTVV.

This clone occurred a few times. This rearrangement joins TRBV4-1 to TRBJ2-2; no firm D call. The CDR3 runs to 14 residues. In germline, CDR1 is MGHRA, CDR2 YSYEKL. Trimming cost V 1 base and J 6 bases, with 9 bases left between them. The CDR3 DNA sequence: TGCGCCAGCAGCCAAGGAGTAAGTTCCGGGGAGCTGTTTTTT. Its translation: CASSQGVSSGELFF.

This clone was detected a few times. The chain couples TRBV5-1 to TRBJ1-1, with a tentative D call TRBD1 (6 bases). CDR3 length equals 14 residues. V was shortened by 2 bases and J by 12 bases, with 20 bases between the two germline ends. CDR1 SGHRS and CDR2 YFSETQ come from the germline V gene. CDR3 region: CASSLQGPSLESFF. CDR3 nucleotide sequence: TGCGCCAGCAGCTTACAGGGCCCATCCCTGGAGTCTTTCTTT.

J is TRBJ1-2 and V is TRBV2; D might be TRBD1 (5 bases). This CDR3 has 13 amino acids. The V and J ends lost 3 bases and 8 bases respectively, with 13 bases between them. CDR1 is SNHLY, CDR2 FYNNEI, per germline. This CDR3 is CASSEDQGRGYTF. The DNA of the CDR3 is TGTGCCAGCAGTGAGGATCAGGGTAGGGGCTACACCTTC.

This clone was observed a single time. V usage is TRBV5-1 and J usage is TRBJ1-5; perhaps TRBD1 as D (5 bases). V lost 5 bases and J 0 bases, leaving 12 bases between the germline ends. The length of the CDR3 is 15 residues. Germline lookup yields CDR1 SGHRS and CDR2 YFSETQ. The CDR3 bases are TGCGCCAGCAGTTTTTCAGGGAATAGCAATCAGCCCCAGCATTTT. Translated: CASSFSGNSNQPQHF.

The gene calls are TRBV7-9 and TRBJ2-3; 8 positions agree with TRBD2. V dropped 7 bases and J dropped 14; count of bases not matched to a gene: 11. The CDR3 loop spans 12 amino acids. CDR1 is SEHNR and CDR2 is FQNEAQ in the germline V gene (reference sequence). The CDR3 reads CASTPLSGIWYF. The CDR3 DNA is TGTGCCAGCACCCCCCTTAGCGGGATTTGGTATTTT.